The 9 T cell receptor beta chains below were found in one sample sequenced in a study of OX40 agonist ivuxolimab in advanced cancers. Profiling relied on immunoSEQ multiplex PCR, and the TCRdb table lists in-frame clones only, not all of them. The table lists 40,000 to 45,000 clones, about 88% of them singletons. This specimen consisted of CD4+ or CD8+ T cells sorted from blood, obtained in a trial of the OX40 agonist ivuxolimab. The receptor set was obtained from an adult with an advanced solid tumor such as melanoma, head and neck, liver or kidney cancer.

The CDR3 is CASSLASLTESYGYTF. The CDR3 DNA reads as TGCGCCAGCAGCTTGGCCTCATTGACAGAATCCTATGGCTACACCTTC. The rearrangement uses TRBV5-1 and TRBJ1-2, with D tentatively TRBD1 (5 bases). Germline V gene data show CDR1 as SGHRS and CDR2 as YFSETQ. The CDR3 is 16 residues long. V was shortened by 0 bases and J by 4 bases, with 16 bases between the two germline ends.

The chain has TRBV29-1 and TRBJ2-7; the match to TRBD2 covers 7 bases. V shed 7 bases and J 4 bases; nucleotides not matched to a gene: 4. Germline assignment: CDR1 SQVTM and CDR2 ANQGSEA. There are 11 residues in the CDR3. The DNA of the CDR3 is TGCAGCGGGATAGCGGGTTACGAGCAGTACTTC. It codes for CSGIAGYEQYF.

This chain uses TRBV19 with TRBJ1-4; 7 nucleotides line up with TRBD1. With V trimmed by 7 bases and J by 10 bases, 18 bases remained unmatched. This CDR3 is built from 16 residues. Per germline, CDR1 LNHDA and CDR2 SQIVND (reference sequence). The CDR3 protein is CASTAYGQVEGRKLFF. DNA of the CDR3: TGTGCCAGTACCGCATACGGACAGGTTGAGGGCAGAAAACTGTTTTTT. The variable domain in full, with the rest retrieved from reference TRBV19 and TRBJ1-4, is DGGITQSPKYLFRKEGQNVTLSCEQNLNHDAMYWYRQDPGQGLRLIYYSQIVNDFQKGDIAEGYSVSREKKESFPLTVTSAQKNPTAFYLCASTAYGQVEGRKLFFGSGTQLSVL.

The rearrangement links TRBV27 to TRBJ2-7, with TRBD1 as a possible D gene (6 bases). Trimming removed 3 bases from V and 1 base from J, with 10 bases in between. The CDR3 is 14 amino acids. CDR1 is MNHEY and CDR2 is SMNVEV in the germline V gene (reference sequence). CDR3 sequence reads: CASSFRGRSYEQYF. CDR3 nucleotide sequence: TGTGCCAGCAGTTTCAGGGGTCGGTCCTACGAGCAGTACTTC.

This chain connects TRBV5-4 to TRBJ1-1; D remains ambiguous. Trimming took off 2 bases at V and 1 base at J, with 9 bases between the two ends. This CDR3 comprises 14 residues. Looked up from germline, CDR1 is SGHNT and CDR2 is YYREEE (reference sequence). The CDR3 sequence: CASSFGWGNTEAFF. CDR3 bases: TGTGCCAGCAGCTTTGGGTGGGGGAACACTGAAGCTTTCTTT. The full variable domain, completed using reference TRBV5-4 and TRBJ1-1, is ETGVTQSPTHLIKTRGQQVTLRCSSQSGHNTVSWYQQALGQGPQFIFQYYREEENGRGNFPPRFSGLQFPNYSSELNVNALELDDSALYLCASSFGWGNTEAFFGQGTRLTVV.

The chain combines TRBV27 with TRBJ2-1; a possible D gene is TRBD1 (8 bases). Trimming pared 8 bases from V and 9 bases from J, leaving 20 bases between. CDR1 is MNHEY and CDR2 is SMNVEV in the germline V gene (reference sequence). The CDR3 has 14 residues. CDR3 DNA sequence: TGTGCCAGCGGGACTACTCAGGGGGCCGGTGAGCAGTTCTTC. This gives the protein CASGTTQGAGEQFF.

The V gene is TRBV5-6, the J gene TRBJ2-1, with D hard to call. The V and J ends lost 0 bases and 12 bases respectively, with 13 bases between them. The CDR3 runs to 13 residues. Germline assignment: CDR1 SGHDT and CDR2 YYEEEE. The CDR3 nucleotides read TGTGCCAGCAGCTTGGGACTGCCCCTAGGGCAGTTCTTC. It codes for CASSLGLPLGQFF. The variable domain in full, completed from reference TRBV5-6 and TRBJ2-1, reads DAGVTQSPTHLIKTRGQQVTLRCSPKSGHDTVSWYQQALGQGPQFIFQYYEEEERQRGNFPDRFSGHQFPNYSSELNVNALLLGDSALYLCASSLGLPLGQFFGPGTRLTVL.

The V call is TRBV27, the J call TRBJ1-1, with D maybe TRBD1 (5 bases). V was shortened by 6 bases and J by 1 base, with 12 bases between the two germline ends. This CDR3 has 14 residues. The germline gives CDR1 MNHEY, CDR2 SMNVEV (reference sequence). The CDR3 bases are TGTGCCAGCAGCTTCTCCACAGGGAACACTGAAGCTTTCTTT. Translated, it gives CASSFSTGNTEAFF.

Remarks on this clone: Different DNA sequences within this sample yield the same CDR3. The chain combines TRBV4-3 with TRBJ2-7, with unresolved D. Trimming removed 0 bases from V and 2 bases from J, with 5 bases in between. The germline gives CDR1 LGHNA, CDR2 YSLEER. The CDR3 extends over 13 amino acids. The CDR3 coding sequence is TGCGCCAGCAGCCAAGATCCCACCTACGAGCAGTACTTC. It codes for CASSQDPTYEQYF.